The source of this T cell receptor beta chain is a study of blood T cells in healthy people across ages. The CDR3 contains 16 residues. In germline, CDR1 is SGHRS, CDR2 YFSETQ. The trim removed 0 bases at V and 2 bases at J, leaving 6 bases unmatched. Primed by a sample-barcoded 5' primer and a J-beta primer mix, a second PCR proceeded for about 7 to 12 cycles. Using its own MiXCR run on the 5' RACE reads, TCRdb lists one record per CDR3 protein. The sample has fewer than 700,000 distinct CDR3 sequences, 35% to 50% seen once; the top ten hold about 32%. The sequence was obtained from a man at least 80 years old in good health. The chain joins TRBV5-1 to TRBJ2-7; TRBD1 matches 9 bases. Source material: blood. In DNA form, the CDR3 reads TGCGCCAGCAGCTTGGCCGGGACAGGGCAACCCTACGAGCAGTACTTC. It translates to CASSLAGTGQPYEQYF.